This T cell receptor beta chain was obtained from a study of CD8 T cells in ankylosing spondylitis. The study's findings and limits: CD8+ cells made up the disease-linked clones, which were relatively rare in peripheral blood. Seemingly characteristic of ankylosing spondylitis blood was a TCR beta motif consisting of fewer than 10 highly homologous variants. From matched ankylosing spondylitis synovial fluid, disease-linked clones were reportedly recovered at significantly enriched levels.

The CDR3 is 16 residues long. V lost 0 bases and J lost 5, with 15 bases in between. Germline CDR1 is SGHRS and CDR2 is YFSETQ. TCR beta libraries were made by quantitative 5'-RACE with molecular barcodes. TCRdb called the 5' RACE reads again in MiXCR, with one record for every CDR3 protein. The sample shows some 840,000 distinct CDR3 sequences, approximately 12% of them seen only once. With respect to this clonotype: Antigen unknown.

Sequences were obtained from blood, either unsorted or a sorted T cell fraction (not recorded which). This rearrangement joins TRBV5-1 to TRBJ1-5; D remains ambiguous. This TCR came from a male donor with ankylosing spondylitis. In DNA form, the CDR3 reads TGCGCCAGCAGCTTGGATGCCCGAGAGTCTCATCAGCCCCAGCATTTT. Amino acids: CASSLDARESHQPQHF.